The 17 T cell receptor beta chains below come from one sample, sequenced in a study of shared clonotypes between healthy human individuals (dated by TCRdb to the early 2020s). Libraries were constructed by the immunoSEQ multiplex PCR assay. The source is immuneACCESS, and TCRdb retained only in-frame sequences with V and J called. Part of the clones is not carried over; for the studies checked, unresolved V genes explain less than half of this, and the remainder is unexplained. The sample includes around 510,000 clones, with 90% to 96% observed a single time. The ten most abundant clones make up about 0.064% of the sample. Sequencing was carried out using naive CD4+ T cells sorted from blood. This specimen's cell subset or site label, interpreted: CD45RA+ positively selected. The source of these receptors is a woman younger than 45 in good health.

The chain couples TRBV6-1 to TRBJ1-2, with unresolved D. V was shortened by 11 bases and J by 7 bases, with 14 bases between the two germline ends. The length of the CDR3 is 11 residues. Germline CDR1 reads MNHNS; CDR2 reads SASEGT. The CDR3 nucleotides read TGTGCCCTCCGGGTCATCGCTGGCTACACCTTC. Translation gives CALRVIAGYTF.

In DNA form, the CDR3 reads TGTGCCAGCAGTGAGGGGACAGCGCGGGAAAAACTGTTTTTT. It encodes CASSEGTAREKLFF. J is TRBJ1-4 and V is TRBV6-1; the match to TRBD1 covers 7 bases. The V gene end was trimmed by 3 bases and the J gene end by 8 bases; junction bases not matched to a gene: 6. Per germline, CDR1 MNHNS and CDR2 SASEGT. The CDR3 totals 14 residues.

J is TRBJ1-2 and V is TRBV2; a possible D gene is TRBD1 (5 bases). Trimming took 6 bases from V and 2 from J, leaving 13 bases between them. The CDR3 spans 14 residues. Germline V gene data show CDR1 as SNHLY and CDR2 as FYNNEI. In DNA form, the CDR3 reads TGTGCCAGCAGGGTAGGGGATTCGAACTATGGCTACACCTTC. It yields the protein CASRVGDSNYGYTF.

The rearrangement joins TRBV5-2 to TRBJ1-3. TRBV5-2 is a listed pseudogene. This CDR3 is built from 16 residues. Here the CDR3 DNA reads TGTGCCAGCAGCTTACCACGGACACTCTCGGGGGGCACCATATATTTT. Residues: CASSLPRTLSGGTIYF.

The chain is built from TRBV5-8 and TRBJ1-1; 8 nucleotides agree with TRBD1. J lost 0 bases, V lost 3 bases, and 7 bases had no gene match. The CDR3 consists of 16 residues. From germline, CDR1 is SGHTS and CDR2 YDEGEE. The CDR3 reads CASSYGTGGVNTEAFF. The DNA for the CDR3 is TGTGCCAGCAGCTATGGGACAGGAGGCGTGAACACTGAAGCTTTCTTT.

The V gene is TRBV25-1, the J gene TRBJ1-1; no definite D call. Trimming took off 8 bases at V and 0 bases at J, with 10 bases between the two ends. Germline CDR1 and CDR2: MGHDK and SYGVNS. This CDR3 contains 13 residues. The CDR3 loop reads CASPDSVNTEAFF. In nucleotides, the CDR3 is TGTGCCAGCCCAGATTCGGTGAACACTGAAGCTTTCTTT.

The chain uses TRBV28 and TRBJ2-7; no clear D. The CDR3 runs to 14 residues. V lost 7 bases and J lost 3, with 16 bases in between. CDR1 MDHEN and CDR2 SYDVKM come from the germline V gene. CDR3 sequence (DNA): TGTGCCAGCACCCCGTGGGCGGAGTTCTACGAGCAGTACTTC. Residues: CASTPWAEFYEQYF.

The chain links TRBV18 to TRBJ2-3; D may be TRBD1 (6 bases). CDR3 length: 15 residues. Germline loops: CDR1 KGHSH, CDR2 LQKENI. Trimming took off 3 bases at V and 4 bases at J, with 14 bases between the two ends. This CDR3 reads CASSPPTGRADTQYF. As DNA, the CDR3 is TGTGCCAGCTCACCCCCGACAGGCCGGGCAGATACGCAGTATTTT. Drawing the rest from reference TRBV18 and TRBJ2-3, the complete variable domain is NAGVMQNPRHLVRRRGQEARLRCSPMKGHSHVYWYRQLPEEGLKFMVYLQKENIIDESGMPKERFSAEFPKEGPSILRIQQVVRGDSAAYFCASSPPTGRADTQYFGPGTRLTVL.

V usage is TRBV19 and J usage is TRBJ1-1; TRBD1 might be the D (6 bases). The CDR3 extends over 18 amino acids. Germline values: CDR1 LNHDA, CDR2 SQIVND (reference sequence). The V gene lost 3 bases and the J gene lost 1 base, with 21 bases spanning the gap. The CDR3 DNA follows: TGTGCCAGTAGTATCCCTGGCCTGATGGGGGCGACGAACACTGAAGCTTTCTTT. Translated: CASSIPGLMGATNTEAFF.

V usage is TRBV4-1 and J usage is TRBJ2-7, with D tentatively TRBD1 or TRBD2 (5 bases each). Germline CDR1 reads MGHRA; CDR2 reads YSYEKL. Trimming removed 0 bases at V and 6 bases at J, with 9 bases between. The CDR3 loop spans 13 amino acids. The CDR3 DNA follows: TGCGCCAGCAGCCAAGATAGAGGGACCGAGCAGTACTTC. Protein product: CASSQDRGTEQYF.

This chain connects TRBV27 to TRBJ2-3; D gene ambiguous. CDR3 length: 13 residues. Trimming took off 4 bases at V and 4 bases at J, with 9 bases between the two ends. The germline V gene has CDR1 MNHEY and CDR2 SMNVEV (reference sequence). In DNA form, the CDR3 reads TGTGCCAGCAGTTCCACCGAGGCAGATACGCAGTATTTT. Protein: CASSSTEADTQYF.

The chain is built from TRBV18 and TRBJ2-5; D is uncertain. The ends were cut back, 6 bases at V and 5 bases at J, with 13 bases in the middle. Germline V lookup: CDR1 KGHSH, CDR2 LQKENI. This CDR3 spans 13 amino acids. This chain's CDR3 is CASSTGVGETQYF. CDR3 DNA sequence: TGTGCCAGCTCCACCGGAGTCGGGGAGACCCAGTACTTC.

The chain is built from TRBV5-1 and TRBJ2-7; D gene uncertain. CDR1 and CDR2 (germline): SGHRS, YFSETQ. This CDR3 is 16 amino acids long. Trimming stripped 0 bases from V and 5 bases from J, with 18 bases between. CDR3 sequence reads: CASSLDAVGPMDEQYF. The CDR3 DNA reads as TGCGCCAGCAGCTTGGACGCCGTGGGCCCAATGGACGAGCAGTACTTC. Drawing the rest from reference TRBV5-1 and TRBJ2-7, the complete variable domain is KAGVTQTPRYLIKTRGQQVTLSCSPISGHRSVSWYQQTPGQGLQFLFEYFSETQRNKGNFPGRFSGRQFSNSRSEMNVSTLELGDSALYLCASSLDAVGPMDEQYFGPGTRLTVT.

This sequence joins TRBV5-1 and TRBJ2-5; 10 bases align to TRBD2. Trimming at V came to 5 bases and at J to 3 bases, leaving 13 bases not matched to a gene. CDR3 length: 17 amino acids. CDR1 and CDR2 (germline): SGHRS, YFSETQ. CDR3 nucleotides: TGCGCCAGCAGGAGGCTAGCGGGAGATCGGGGAGAAGAGACCCAGTACTTC. It specifies CASRRLAGDRGEETQYF.

The chain recombines TRBV15 with TRBJ2-5, with 10 bases lining up with TRBD1. V lost 3 bases, J lost 3 bases, and 13 bases stayed unmatched. The length of the CDR3 is 18 residues. Germline V gives CDR1 LNHNV, CDR2 YYDKDF (reference sequence). The CDR3 loop is CATSSGQGVGRFEETQYF. The CDR3, as DNA: TGTGCCACCAGCAGTGGACAGGGGGTAGGACGTTTCGAAGAGACCCAGTACTTC.

This sequence joins TRBV5-1 and TRBJ2-2; TRBD1 agrees at 7 bases. Germline loops: CDR1 SGHRS, CDR2 YFSETQ. The J segment lost 6 bases and the V segment lost 7 bases, leaving 6 bases of the junction unmatched. CDR3 length: 13 residues. CDR3 coding DNA: TGCGCCAGCTTTAACAGGGGCGCCGGGGAGCTGTTTTTT. This codes for CASFNRGAGELFF.

The chain joins TRBV30 to TRBJ1-1, with D perhaps matching TRBD1 (5 bases). The V end lost 0 bases, the J end lost 4 bases, and 18 bases lay between the germline ends. This CDR3 has 16 amino acids. Germline values: CDR1 GTSNPN, CDR2 SVGIG (reference sequence). CDR3 region: CAWSVRKGLERTEAFF. CDR3 DNA sequence: TGTGCCTGGAGTGTACGAAAGGGGCTGGAGCGCACTGAAGCTTTCTTT.